A selection of T cell receptor beta chains follows, all from one sample in a study of early T cells in non-severe SARS-CoV-2 infection. TCRdb called the 5' RACE reads again in MiXCR, with one record for every CDR3 protein. The repertoire has about 83,000 distinct CDR3 sequences, approximately 13% of them found once; the top ten carry about 1.5%. The specimen was whole blood. The receptors here all came from an adult who was a healthcare worker with PCR-confirmed SARS-CoV-2 infection or an uninfected control (not recorded which). CDR3s include the opening cysteine and the closing phenylalanine or tryptophan. The D gene is left open where the match is weak. Expanded clones get a size class; other rows say once, few or many, or leave the size out.

size: .
V: TRBV12-3/TRBV12-4
D: .
J: TRBJ1-3
CDR3: CASRVKRGQFYSGNTIYF
DNA: TGTGCCAGCCGAGTAAAGAGAGGACAGTTTTACTCTGGAAACACCATATATTTT

size: .
V: TRBV7-3
D: TRBD2
J: TRBJ2-1
CDR3: CASSLLSGKHNEQFF
DNA: TGTGCCAGCAGCTTACTTAGCGGGAAGCACAATGAGCAGTTCTTC

size: .
V: TRBV10-3
D: TRBD1
J: TRBJ2-4
CDR3: CAISESGQQNIQYF
DNA: TGTGCCATCAGTGAGTCGGGACAGCAAAACATTCAGTACTTC

size: .
V: TRBV6-5
D: .
J: TRBJ2-4
CDR3: CASIDRVGIQYF
DNA: TGTGCCTCCATAGATAGGGTCGGCATTCAGTACTTC

size: .
V: TRBV29-1
D: .
J: TRBJ2-3
CDR3: CSGGERISTDTQNF
DNA: TGCAGCGGGGGCGAGAGGATTAGCACAGATACGCAGAATTTT

size: many
V: TRBV20-1
D: TRBD2
J: TRBJ2-7
CDR3: CSASNGLGTNEQYF
DNA: TGCAGTGCTAGCAACGGACTAGGGACCAACGAGCAGTACTTC

size: many
V: TRBV7-2
D: TRBD1
J: TRBJ2-1
CDR3: CASSTRQGAGNEQFF
DNA: TGTGCCAGCAGCACCAGACAGGGGGCTGGCAATGAGCAGTTCTTC

size: few
V: TRBV11-2
D: TRBD1
J: TRBJ1-5
CDR3: CASSFGAGGGNQPQHF
DNA: TGTGCCAGCAGCTTCGGCGCAGGGGGAGGCAATCAGCCCCAGCATTTT

size: many
V: TRBV5-1
D: .
J: TRBJ1-1
CDR3: CASSLREVNTEAFF
DNA: TGCGCCAGCAGCTTGAGAGAAGTGAACACTGAAGCTTTCTTT

size: many
V: TRBV7-9
D: TRBD1
J: TRBJ1-1
CDR3: CASSLVGQGAVAFF
DNA: TGTGCCAGCAGCTTGGTGGGACAGGGGGCAGTGGCTTTCTTT

size: .
V: TRBV6-5
D: .
J: TRBJ1-1
CDR3: CASSYSITILNTEAFF
DNA: TGTGCCAGCAGTTACTCGATAACTATTCTGAACACTGAAGCTTTCTTT

size: .
V: TRBV6-5
D: TRBD1
J: TRBJ2-1
CDR3: CASRRSTGPYNEQFF
DNA: TGTGCCAGCAGGAGATCGACAGGGCCGTACAATGAGCAGTTCTTC

size: many
V: TRBV7-2
D: .
J: TRBJ1-2
CDR3: CASSVGTAKNGYTF
DNA: TGTGCCAGCAGCGTCGGGACGGCCAAGAATGGCTACACCTTC

size: few
V: TRBV9
D: .
J: TRBJ2-3
CDR3: CASSPRGLSTDTQYF
DNA: TGTGCCAGCAGCCCAAGAGGGTTGAGCACAGATACGCAGTATTTT

size: many
V: TRBV19
D: .
J: TRBJ1-1
CDR3: CASTQAWENTEAFF
DNA: TGTGCCAGTACCCAAGCGTGGGAGAACACTGAAGCTTTCTTT

size: few
V: TRBV14
D: .
J: TRBJ2-7
CDR3: CASSQEGLPYEQYF
DNA: TGTGCCAGCAGCCAAGAAGGGCTACCCTACGAGCAGTACTTC

size: .
V: TRBV2
D: .
J: TRBJ2-1
CDR3: CAATTGTTRFF
DNA: TGTGCCGCCACTACCGGGACCACGCGGTTCTTC

size: .
V: TRBV7-3
D: .
J: TRBJ2-1
CDR3: CASSRDPLGEQFF
DNA: TGTGCCAGCAGCCGCGACCCCCTCGGTGAGCAGTTCTTC

size: many
V: TRBV29-1
D: TRBD1
J: TRBJ2-3
CDR3: CSVLDRRLTDTQYF
DNA: TGCAGCGTCTTGGACAGGCGTCTCACAGATACGCAGTATTTT

size: few
V: TRBV3-1
D: .
J: TRBJ1-3
CDR3: CASSRGRARNTIYF
DNA: TGTGCCAGCAGCCGGGGAAGGGCCCGAAACACCATATATTTT

size: many
V: TRBV20-1
D: TRBD2
J: TRBJ2-3
CDR3: CSARGSGGIDTQYF
DNA: TGCAGTGCTAGAGGTAGCGGGGGGATAGATACGCAGTATTTT

size: .
V: TRBV5-6
D: TRBD1
J: TRBJ1-2
CDR3: CASSGTVDGYTF
DNA: TGTGCCAGCAGCGGGACAGTTGATGGCTACACCTTC

size: many
V: TRBV7-6
D: .
J: TRBJ2-1
CDR3: CASTLTGEKYSEQFF
DNA: TGTGCCAGCACCCTAACCGGGGAAAAGTATAGTGAGCAGTTCTTC

size: .
V: TRBV6-1
D: .
J: TRBJ1-1
CDR3: CASSAGLMNTEAFF
DNA: TGTGCCAGCAGTGCCGGGCTAATGAACACTGAAGCTTTCTTT

size: .
V: TRBV7-3
D: .
J: TRBJ2-2
CDR3: CASSLLGGAHTGELFF
DNA: TGTGCCAGCAGCCTTCTTGGGGGGGCGCACACCGGGGAGCTGTTTTTT

size: few
V: TRBV2
D: TRBD2
J: TRBJ2-2
CDR3: CASGPGLAGSGELFF
DNA: TGTGCCAGTGGACCGGGACTAGCGGGGTCCGGGGAGCTGTTTTTT

size: few
V: TRBV6-1
D: TRBD2
J: TRBJ2-7
CDR3: CASRTAGLAGDTYEQYF
DNA: TGTGCCAGCAGAACGGCGGGACTAGCGGGGGATACCTACGAGCAGTACTTC

size: .
V: TRBV3-1
D: TRBD2
J: TRBJ2-2
CDR3: CASSPPRPGLAGTGELFF
DNA: TGTGCCAGCAGCCCACCCAGGCCGGGACTAGCGGGCACCGGGGAGCTGTTTTTT

size: .
V: TRBV19
D: .
J: TRBJ2-1
CDR3: CASSFQGRDEQFF
DNA: TGTGCCAGTAGTTTTCAGGGGCGCGATGAGCAGTTCTTC

size: many
V: TRBV4-1
D: TRBD1
J: TRBJ2-7
CDR3: CASSHIPRTGHSYEQYF
DNA: TGCGCCAGCAGCCATATCCCTCGGACAGGTCATTCCTACGAGCAGTACTTC

size: .
V: TRBV3-1
D: .
J: TRBJ2-4
CDR3: CASRSTATNIQYF
DNA: TGTGCCAGCAGATCTACAGCTACAAACATTCAGTACTTC

size: few
V: TRBV5-1
D: TRBD1
J: TRBJ1-2
CDR3: CASSLSGQVPYGYTF
DNA: TGCGCCAGCAGCTTGAGTGGACAGGTACCTTACGGCTACACCTTC

size: .
V: TRBV20-1
D: .
J: TRBJ2-7
CDR3: CSASNPNVEQYF
DNA: TGCAGTGCTAGTAATCCAAACGTCGAGCAGTACTTC

size: many
V: TRBV20-1
D: TRBD2
J: TRBJ2-7
CDR3: CSARRAGGIHEQYF
DNA: TGCAGTGCTAGGAGGGCGGGGGGAATCCACGAGCAGTACTTC

size: .
V: TRBV11-2
D: .
J: TRBJ2-7
CDR3: CASSPRTPSGYEQYF
DNA: TGTGCCAGCAGCCCCCGGACCCCTTCGGGGTACGAGCAGTACTTC

size: .
V: TRBV15
D: .
J: TRBJ2-5
CDR3: CATSRDGYETQYF
DNA: TGTGCCACCAGCAGAGACGGGTACGAGACCCAGTACTTC

size: once
V: TRBV20-1
D: TRBD1
J: TRBJ1-2
CDR3: CSATSETDRDPLFNYGYTF
DNA: TGCAGTGCTACCTCTGAGACGGACAGGGATCCACTATTTAACTATGGCTACACCTTC

size: .
V: TRBV12-3/TRBV12-4
D: .
J: TRBJ1-2
CDR3: CASSPRQMRYGYTF
DNA: TGTGCCAGCAGCCCGAGACAGATGAGATATGGCTACACCTTC

size: .
V: TRBV3-1
D: TRBD1
J: TRBJ1-1
CDR3: CASSPNRGKAFF
DNA: TGTGCCAGCAGCCCGAACAGGGGAAAAGCTTTCTTT

size: many
V: TRBV6-5
D: .
J: TRBJ2-3
CDR3: CASSFSQGGKTDTQYF
DNA: TGTGCCAGCAGTTTCTCGCAGGGGGGGAAGACAGATACGCAGTATTTT

size: many
V: TRBV11-2
D: .
J: TRBJ2-3
CDR3: CASSLVTDSTQYF
DNA: TGTGCCAGCAGCTTAGTGACGGATTCCACGCAGTATTTT

size: .
V: TRBV6-6
D: TRBD1
J: TRBJ1-1
CDR3: CASSTDRGMEAFF
DNA: TGTGCCAGCAGCACGGACAGGGGGATGGAAGCTTTCTTT